The source of this TCR beta chain is a study of neoadjuvant anti-PD-1 for oral cavity cancer. Study overall: Non-progressing patients received a fourth nivolumab dose near day 43, then surgery on days 50-56. Study results and limitations: Higher pretreatment blood Treg/Th17 ratios correlated with higher pretreatment blood and lower post-treatment tumor TCRbeta clonality.

Comment on this clone: The antigen is unknown.

The CDR3 covers 11 residues. From germline, CDR1 is MNHEY and CDR2 SVGAGI. V shed 5 bases and J 13 bases; nucleotides not matched to a gene: 4. Data came from immunoSEQ multiplex PCR; TCRdb stores just in-frame clones and leaves some out. The table includes 7,000 to 8,000 clones, 54% detected once. These newly diagnosed stage II-IVA oral cavity squamous cell carcinoma patients had no prior systemic or radiation treatment. The receptor's source is a person aged 35-79 years with oral cavity squamous cell carcinoma. Sequences were derived from tumor tissue, sampled before nivolumab (anti-PD-1) treatment. This chain connects TRBV6-5 to TRBJ1-4; 7 bases map to TRBD1. The CDR3 coding sequence is TGTGCCAGCAGTCAGGGACAGATACTGTTTTTT. Amino acid sequence: CASSQGQILFF.